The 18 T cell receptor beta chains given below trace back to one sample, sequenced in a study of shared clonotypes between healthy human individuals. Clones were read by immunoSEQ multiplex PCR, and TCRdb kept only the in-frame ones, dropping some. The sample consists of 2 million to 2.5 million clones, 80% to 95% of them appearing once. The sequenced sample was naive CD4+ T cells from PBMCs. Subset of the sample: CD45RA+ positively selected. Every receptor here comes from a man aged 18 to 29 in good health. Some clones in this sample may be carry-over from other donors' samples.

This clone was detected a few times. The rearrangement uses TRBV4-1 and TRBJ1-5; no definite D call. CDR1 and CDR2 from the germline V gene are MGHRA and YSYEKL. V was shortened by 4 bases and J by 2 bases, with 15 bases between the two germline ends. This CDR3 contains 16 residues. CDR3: CASSPVIGRGNQPQHF. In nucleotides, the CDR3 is TGCGCCAGCAGCCCAGTGATCGGGCGGGGCAATCAGCCCCAGCATTTT.

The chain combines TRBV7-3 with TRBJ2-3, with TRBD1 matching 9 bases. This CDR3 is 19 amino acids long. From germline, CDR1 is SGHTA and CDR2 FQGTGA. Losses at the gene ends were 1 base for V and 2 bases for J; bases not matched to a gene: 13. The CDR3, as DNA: TGTGCCAGCAGCTTAAAGGGAGAGGGGACAGGGAGGGCCACAGATACGCAGTATTTT. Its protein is CASSLKGEGTGRATDTQYF. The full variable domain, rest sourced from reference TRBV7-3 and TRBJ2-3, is GAGVSQTPSNKVTEKGKYVELRCDPISGHTALYWYRQSLGQGPEFLIYFQGTGAADDSGLPNDRFFAVRPEGSVSTLKIQRTERGDSAVYLCASSLKGEGTGRATDTQYFGPGTRLTVL.

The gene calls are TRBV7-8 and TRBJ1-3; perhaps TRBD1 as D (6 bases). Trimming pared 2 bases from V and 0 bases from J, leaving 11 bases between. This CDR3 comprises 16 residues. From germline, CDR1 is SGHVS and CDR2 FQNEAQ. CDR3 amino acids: CASSLSNRDSGNTIYF. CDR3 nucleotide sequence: TGTGCCAGCAGCTTATCCAACAGGGACTCTGGAAACACCATATATTTT.

In DNA form, the CDR3 reads TGCAGCGTTGACGGTTTGGGTACTGAGCAGTTCTTC. Its translation: CSVDGLGTEQFF. The rearrangement joins TRBV29-1 to TRBJ2-1; the D is unclear. CDR3 length: 12 residues. Germline lookup yields CDR1 SQVTM and CDR2 ANQGSEA. V gave up 3 bases and J gave up 9 bases, with 12 bases separating them.

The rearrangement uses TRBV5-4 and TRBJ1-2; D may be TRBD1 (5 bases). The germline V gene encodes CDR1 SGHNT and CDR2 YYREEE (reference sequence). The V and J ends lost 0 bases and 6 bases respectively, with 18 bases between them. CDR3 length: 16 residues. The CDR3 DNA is TGTGCCAGCAGCTTGGAGGGAGGCAGGGACCCAAATGGCTACACCTTC. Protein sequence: CASSLEGGRDPNGYTF.

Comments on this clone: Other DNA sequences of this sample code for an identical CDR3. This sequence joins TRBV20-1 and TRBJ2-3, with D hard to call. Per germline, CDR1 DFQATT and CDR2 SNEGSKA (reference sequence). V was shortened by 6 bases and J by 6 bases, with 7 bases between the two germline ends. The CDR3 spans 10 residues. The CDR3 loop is CSALSDTQYF. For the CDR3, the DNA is TGCAGTGCCCTCTCGGATACGCAGTATTTT.

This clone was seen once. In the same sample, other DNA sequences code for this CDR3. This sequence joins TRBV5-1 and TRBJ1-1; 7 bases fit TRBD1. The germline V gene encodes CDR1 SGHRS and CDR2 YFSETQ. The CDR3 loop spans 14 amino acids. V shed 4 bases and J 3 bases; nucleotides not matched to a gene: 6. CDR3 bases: TGCGCCAGCAGCCGGGGTCAGGGGGACACTGAAGCTTTCTTT. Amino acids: CASSRGQGDTEAFF.

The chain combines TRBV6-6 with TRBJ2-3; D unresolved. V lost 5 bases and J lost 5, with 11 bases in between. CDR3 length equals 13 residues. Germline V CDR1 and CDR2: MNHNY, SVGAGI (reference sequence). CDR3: CASSADLEDTQYF. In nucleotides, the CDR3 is TGTGCCAGCAGTGCGGACCTCGAAGATACGCAGTATTTT.

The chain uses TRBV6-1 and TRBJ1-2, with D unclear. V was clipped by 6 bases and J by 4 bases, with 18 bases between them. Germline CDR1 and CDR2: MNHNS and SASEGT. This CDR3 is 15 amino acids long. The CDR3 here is CASRREHDTLYGYTF. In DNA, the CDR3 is TGTGCCAGCAGGCGAGAACACGACACACTCTATGGCTACACCTTC.

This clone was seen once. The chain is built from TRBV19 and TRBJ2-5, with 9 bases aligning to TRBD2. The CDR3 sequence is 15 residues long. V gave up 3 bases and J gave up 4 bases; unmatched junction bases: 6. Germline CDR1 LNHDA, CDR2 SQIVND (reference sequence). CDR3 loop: CASSISAGGGETQYF. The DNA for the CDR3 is TGTGCCAGTAGTATTTCGGCGGGAGGGGGAGAGACCCAGTACTTC.

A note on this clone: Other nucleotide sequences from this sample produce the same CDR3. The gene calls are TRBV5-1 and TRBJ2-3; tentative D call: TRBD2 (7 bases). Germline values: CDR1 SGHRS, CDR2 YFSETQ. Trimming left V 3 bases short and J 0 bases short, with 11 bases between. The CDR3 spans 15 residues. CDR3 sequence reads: CASSSSGTSTDTQYF. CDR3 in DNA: TGCGCCAGCAGCTCCAGCGGGACAAGCACAGATACGCAGTATTTT.

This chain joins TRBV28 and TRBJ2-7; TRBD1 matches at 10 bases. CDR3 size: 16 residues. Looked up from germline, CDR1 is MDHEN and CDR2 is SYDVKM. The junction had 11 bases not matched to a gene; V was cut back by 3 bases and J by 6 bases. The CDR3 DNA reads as TGTGCCAGCAGTTTGACCCCCGGGACAGGGGTGTCCGAGCAGTACTTC. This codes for CASSLTPGTGVSEQYF.

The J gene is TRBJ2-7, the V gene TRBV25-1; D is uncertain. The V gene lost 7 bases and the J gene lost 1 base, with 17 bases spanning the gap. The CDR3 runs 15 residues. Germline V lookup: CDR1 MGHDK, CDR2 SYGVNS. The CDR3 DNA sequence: TGTGCCAGCACCCGACCCAGCGTAGAGTCCTACGAGCAGTACTTC. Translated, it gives CASTRPSVESYEQYF.

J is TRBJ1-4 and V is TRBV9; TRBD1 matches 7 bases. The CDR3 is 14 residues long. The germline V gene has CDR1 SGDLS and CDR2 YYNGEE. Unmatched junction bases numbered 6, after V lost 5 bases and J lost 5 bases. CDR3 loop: CASRPGGRNEKLFF. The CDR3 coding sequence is TGTGCCAGCAGGCCAGGGGGGCGAAATGAAAAACTGTTTTTT.

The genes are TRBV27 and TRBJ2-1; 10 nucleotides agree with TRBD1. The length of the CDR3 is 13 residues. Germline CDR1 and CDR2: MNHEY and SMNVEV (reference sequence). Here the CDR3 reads CKGLGQGSPFEFF. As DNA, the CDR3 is TGTAAGGGATTGGGACAGGGGTCGCCTTTTGAGTTCTTC.

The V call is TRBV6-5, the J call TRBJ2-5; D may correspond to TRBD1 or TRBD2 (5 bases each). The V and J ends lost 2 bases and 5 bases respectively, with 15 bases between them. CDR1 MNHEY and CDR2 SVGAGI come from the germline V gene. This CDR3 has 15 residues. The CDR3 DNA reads TGTGCCAGCAGTTACGGGGGTGGGCGGATGGAGACCCAGTACTTC. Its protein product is CASSYGGGRMETQYF.

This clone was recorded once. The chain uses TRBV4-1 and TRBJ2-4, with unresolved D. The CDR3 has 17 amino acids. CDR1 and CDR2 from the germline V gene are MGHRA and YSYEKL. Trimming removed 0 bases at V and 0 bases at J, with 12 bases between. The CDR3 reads CASSQEPGAEAKNIQYF. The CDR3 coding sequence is TGCGCCAGCAGCCAAGAGCCCGGAGCCGAAGCCAAAAACATTCAGTACTTC.

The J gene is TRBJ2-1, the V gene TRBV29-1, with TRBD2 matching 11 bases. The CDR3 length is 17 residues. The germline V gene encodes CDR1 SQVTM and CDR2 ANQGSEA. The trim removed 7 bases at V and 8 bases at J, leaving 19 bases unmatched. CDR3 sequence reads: CSAMGLTSGALRHEQFF. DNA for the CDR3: TGCAGCGCTATGGGCCTGACTAGCGGGGCTCTCCGACATGAGCAGTTCTTC.